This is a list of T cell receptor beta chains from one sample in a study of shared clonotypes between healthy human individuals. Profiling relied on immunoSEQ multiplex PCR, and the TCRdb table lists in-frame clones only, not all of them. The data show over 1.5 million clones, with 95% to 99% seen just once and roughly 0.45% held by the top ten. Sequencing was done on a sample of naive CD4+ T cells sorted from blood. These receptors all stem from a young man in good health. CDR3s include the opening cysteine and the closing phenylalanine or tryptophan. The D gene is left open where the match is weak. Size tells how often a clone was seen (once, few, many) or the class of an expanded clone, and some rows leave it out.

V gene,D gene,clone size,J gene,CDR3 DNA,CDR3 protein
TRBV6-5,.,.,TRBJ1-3,TGTGCCAGCAGTTTCGGTCTCAGCTCTGGAAACACCATATATTTT,CASSFGLSSGNTIYF
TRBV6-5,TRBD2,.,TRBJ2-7,TGTGCCAGCACCCCAGGACTAGCGGGAGAGGGGGAGCAGTACTTC,CASTPGLAGEGEQYF
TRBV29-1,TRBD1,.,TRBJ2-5,TGCAGCGTTCAGGGACAGGGAAGAGGGGAGACCCAGTACTTC,CSVQGQGRGETQYF
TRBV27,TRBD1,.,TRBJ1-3,TGTGCCAGCGCCACAGTTGGACAGGGGATCTCTGGAAACACCATATATTTT,CASATVGQGISGNTIYF
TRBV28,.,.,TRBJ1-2,TGTGCCACCCGGCAGTACTATGGCTACACCTTC,CATRQYYGYTF
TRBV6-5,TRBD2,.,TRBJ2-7,TGTGCCAGCAGTACGGGACTAGCGTCCTACGAGCAGTACTTC,CASSTGLASYEQYF
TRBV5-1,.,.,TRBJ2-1,TGCGCCAGCAGCTTGGAGGGTAGCTGGGACAATGAGCAGTTCTTC,CASSLEGSWDNEQFF
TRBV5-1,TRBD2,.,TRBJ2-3,TGCGCCAGCAGCTTGGCTAGCGGAGCCACAGATACGCAGTATTTT,CASSLASGATDTQYF
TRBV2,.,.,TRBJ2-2,TGTGCCAGCACCCAGGTTGACAGAGGCGGGGAGCTGTTTTTT,CASTQVDRGGELFF
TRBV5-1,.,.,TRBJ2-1,TGCGCCAGCCGAGGAGGGACACCCTACAATGAGCAGTTCTTC,CASRGGTPYNEQFF
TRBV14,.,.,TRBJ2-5,TGTGCCAGCAGCCAATACCCCGACAATCGGGAGACCCAGTACTTC,CASSQYPDNRETQYF
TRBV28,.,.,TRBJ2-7,TGTGCCAGCAGTTTAACGGGGGACGAGCAGTACTTC,CASSLTGDEQYF
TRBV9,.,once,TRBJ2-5,TGTGCCAGCAGCGTAGGGGCGGGAGAGACCCAGTACTTC,CASSVGAGETQYF
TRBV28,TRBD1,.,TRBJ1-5,TGTGCCAGCAGTTTGTGGTTTCGGGACAGGGGATACCAGCCCCAGCATTTT,CASSLWFRDRGYQPQHF
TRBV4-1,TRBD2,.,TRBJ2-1,TGCGCCAGCAGCACCCGGACTAGCGGGAGGGCGAATGAGCAGTTCTTC,CASSTRTSGRANEQFF
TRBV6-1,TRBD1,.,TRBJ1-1,TGTGCCAGCAGTGAGTACCACGACAGGGTTACTGAAGCTTTCTTT,CASSEYHDRVTEAFF
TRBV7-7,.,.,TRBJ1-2,TGTGCTAGCAGCTTACAGGGATTGCAAGCGAATGGCTACACCTTC,CASSLQGLQANGYTF
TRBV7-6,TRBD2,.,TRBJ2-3,TGTGCCAGCAGCAAGGACAGCCGAGGGACTAGCGGGACAGATACGCAGTATTTT,CASSKDSRGTSGTDTQYF
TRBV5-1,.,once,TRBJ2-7,TGCGCCAGCAGCCAATCCTACGAGCAGTACTTC,CASSQSYEQYF
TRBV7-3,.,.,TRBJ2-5,TGTGCCAGCAGCTTACGCAGGGGTGAGACCCAGTACTTC,CASSLRRGETQYF
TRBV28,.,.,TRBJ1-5,TGTGCCAGCAGCAACGACAACCTTAGCAATCAGCCCCAGCATTTT,CASSNDNLSNQPQHF
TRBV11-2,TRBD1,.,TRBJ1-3,TGTGCCAGCAGGGACAGGGGGTCTGGAAACACCATATATTTT,CASRDRGSGNTIYF
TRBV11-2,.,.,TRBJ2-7,TGTGCCAGCAGCCACTACAGGGGCGGGGGCTACGAGCAGTACTTC,CASSHYRGGGYEQYF
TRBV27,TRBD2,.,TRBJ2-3,TGTGCCAGCAGTCCGTGGACTAGCGGCACAGATACGCAGTATTTT,CASSPWTSGTDTQYF
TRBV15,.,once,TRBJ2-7,TGTGCCACCAGCAGAGTTGGGGGAACGGTGGAGCAGTACTTC,CATSRVGGTVEQYF
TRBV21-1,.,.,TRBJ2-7,TGTGCCAGCAGCAAAGCACCGGGACAGGGTCTTTACGAGCAGTACTTC,CASSKAPGQGLYEQYF
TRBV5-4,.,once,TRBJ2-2,TGTGCCAGCAGCTTGGCATCAGGGGTCGGGGAGCTGTTTTTT,CASSLASGVGELFF
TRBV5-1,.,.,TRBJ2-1,TGCGCCAGCAGCTTGCCAGCGGCCAATGAGCAGTTCTTC,CASSLPAANEQFF
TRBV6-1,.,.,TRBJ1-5,TGTGCCAGCAGTTTCGGATGGGGCAATCAGCCCCAGCATTTT,CASSFGWGNQPQHF
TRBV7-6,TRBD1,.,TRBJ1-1,TGTGCCAGCAGCTTAGGGGGGACAGTGAACACTGAAGCTTTCTTT,CASSLGGTVNTEAFF
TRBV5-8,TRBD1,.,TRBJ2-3,TGTGCCAGCAGCCCCGGACAGGGGGAAACAGATACGCAGTATTTT,CASSPGQGETDTQYF